This TCR beta chain comes out of a study of chemoradiotherapy in HPV16-positive cancers. Profiled with immunoSEQ multiplex PCR; TCRdb holds only in-frame clones, not every one. The profile shows roughly 30,000 clones, roughly 90% of them singletons. The germline CDR1 and CDR2 sequences are SGHVS and FNYEAQ. Trimming cost V 3 bases and J 0 bases, with 12 bases left between them. This CDR3 has 15 amino acids. This clonotype was obtained from a human donor with HPV-associated anogenital cancer. The V and J genes are TRBV7-6 and TRBJ2-7; D might be TRBD2 (6 bases). The source was blood, collected from a patient who underwent chemoradiotherapy. The CDR3 protein is CASSFRRGGSYEQYF. The CDR3 region has the DNA TGTGCCAGCAGCTTTCGGCGGGGTGGCTCCTACGAGCAGTACTTC. Filled out from reference TRBV7-6 and TRBJ2-7, the complete variable domain reads GAGVSQSPRYKVTKRGQDVALRCDPISGHVSLYWYRQALGQGPEFLTYFNYEAQQDKSGLPNDRFSAERPEGSISTLTIQRTEQRDSAMYRCASSFRRGGSYEQYFGPGTRLTVT.